Here is one TCR beta chain with its context. What it binds is not known. This sample is drawn from a study of cytotoxic CD8 clonotypes in ibrutinib-treated CLL. Study background: The patient breakdown showed roughly 10 relapsed/refractory and more than 14 treatment-naive cases, with some 17 IGHV unmutated.

CDR3 length: 15 amino acids. The junction had 2 bases not matched to a gene; V was cut back by 0 bases and J by 2 bases. Per the germline V gene, CDR1 is GTSNPN and CDR2 is SVGIG (reference sequence). Sequencing used immunoSEQ multiplex PCR; TCRdb keeps in-frame clones, though not all of them. The sample lists more than 110,000 clones, over 75% occurring once. Study findings and constraints: Pretreatment clonality was elevated relative to age-matched healthy donors and paralleled circulating CD8+ T-cell counts. Stable or contracted on treatment, public clonotypes were also uncommon.

Extraction of around 2 micrograms of genomic DNA from cryopreserved PBMCs supplied material for TCR beta libraries. The TCR comes from a human donor with chronic lymphocytic leukemia. The V and J genes are TRBV30 and TRBJ2-3; 10 bases line up with TRBD2. Sequences were derived from PBMCs, sampled after 36 months of ibrutinib treatment. CDR3: CAWSVAGGPTDTQYF. In DNA form, the CDR3 reads TGTGCCTGGAGTGTAGCGGGAGGGCCCACAGATACGCAGTATTTT.